These 9 T cell receptor beta chains originate from one sample sequenced in a study of post-analysis software for immune sequencing data. TCR beta libraries were prepared from cDNA with unique molecular identifiers. TCRdb independently ran MiXCR on the PCR reads; one entry per CDR3 protein. Among about 800,000 distinct CDR3 sequences listed, 25% to 30% were seen once. Notes on the study in general: Five or six TRBV segments (TRBV5-6, TRBV5-1 and TRBV20-1 among them) occurred more frequently in patients than in controls.

For these TCRs, the target antigens are not known. Source material: blood. Receptor source: a girl between 10 and 17 years old with multiple sclerosis.

This clonotype was found many times. The V and J genes are TRBV7-2 and TRBJ2-1; D is uncertain. This CDR3 is built from 13 residues. Trimming took off 5 bases at V and 6 bases at J, with 11 bases between the two ends. The germline V gene encodes CDR1 SGHTA and CDR2 FQGNSA. DNA of the CDR3: TGTGCCAGCAGCCCCAATACGGGCAATGAGCAGTTCTTC. Translating gives CASSPNTGNEQFF.

V is TRBV28 and J is TRBJ2-7; tentatively, D is TRBD2 (8 bases). CDR3 length: 13 amino acids. Trimming removed 7 bases at V and 1 base at J, with 11 bases between. CDR1 MDHEN and CDR2 SYDVKM come from the germline V gene. Here the CDR3 reads CASIAGQSYEQYF. The CDR3 DNA reads TGTGCCAGCATAGCGGGACAGTCCTACGAGCAGTACTTC.

V gene TRBV6-1 combines with J gene TRBJ2-5; either TRBD1 or TRBD2 may supply D (6 bases each). The CDR3 covers 17 residues. Germline V lookup: CDR1 MNHNS, CDR2 SASEGT. Between the trimmed V and J ends, which lost 6 bases and 11 bases, there was a span of 31 bases. In DNA form, the CDR3 reads TGTGCCAGCAGAGATACTAAATCCGGGACAACATCGGGGGAGCAGTACTTC. Its translation is CASRDTKSGTTSGEQYF.

The rearrangement uses TRBV28 and TRBJ2-1, with D tentatively TRBD1 (6 bases). V lost 5 bases, J lost 8 bases, and 22 bases lay in between. The CDR3 loop spans 16 amino acids. Germline loops: CDR1 MDHEN, CDR2 SYDVKM. CDR3 amino acids: CASSPEGTPYWDEQFF. CDR3 nucleotides: TGTGCCAGCAGTCCAGAGGGGACACCCTATTGGGATGAGCAGTTCTTC.

V usage is TRBV10-1 and J usage is TRBJ2-1; maybe TRBD2 (6 bases). CDR3 length: 14 amino acids. Germline V gene data show CDR1 as WNHNN and CDR2 as SYGVQD (reference sequence). V lost 3 bases and J lost 3, with 9 bases in between. The CDR3 nucleotides are TGCGCCAGCAGTGAAGGGGACTTCTACAATGAGCAGTTCTTC. This codes for CASSEGDFYNEQFF.

This clonotype has only a few counts. The J gene is TRBJ2-1, the V gene TRBV27; D uncertain. V gave up 2 bases and J gave up 12 bases, with 14 bases separating them. The germline V gene has CDR1 MNHEY and CDR2 SMNVEV (reference sequence). CDR3 length: 13 residues. CDR3 nucleotides: TGTGCCAGCAGTTTAGGGGTTCTAAGAGGGCAGTTCTTC. Translation gives CASSLGVLRGQFF.

This clonotype has only a few counts. V usage is TRBV9 and J usage is TRBJ2-5; TRBD2 is a possible D gene (6 bases). The germline V gene has CDR1 SGDLS and CDR2 YYNGEE. The CDR3 consists of 15 residues. Trimming removed 4 bases from V and 5 bases from J, with 18 bases in between. CDR3 protein: CASSHMEGSWETQYF. The CDR3 DNA sequence: TGTGCCAGCAGCCACATGGAGGGGAGTTGGGAGACCCAGTACTTC.

In this sample, this clonotype turned up a few times. The chain combines TRBV11-2 with TRBJ2-1; 10 bases are shared with TRBD2. This CDR3 is built from 17 residues. The ends lost 5 bases at V and 6 bases at J; junction bases unmatched: 13. Germline CDR1 SGHAT, CDR2 FQNNGV. This chain's CDR3 is CASSQYGTSVSLNEQFF. The CDR3, as DNA: TGTGCCAGCAGCCAATACGGGACTAGCGTGAGCCTCAATGAGCAGTTCTTC.

The V call is TRBV7-9, the J call TRBJ2-1, with D unresolved. There are 15 residues in the CDR3. CDR1 and CDR2 (germline): SEHNR, FQNEAQ (reference sequence). V gave up 5 bases and J gave up 0 bases, with 11 bases separating them. CDR3 loop: CASSRVTGSYNEQFF. CDR3 coding DNA: TGTGCCAGCAGCCGAGTTACCGGCTCCTACAATGAGCAGTTCTTC.